This T cell receptor beta chain emerged from a study of human T cells and chemical hapten exposure (TCRdb year 2021). About the study as a whole: For sensitization, 2% DPC in acetone was applied to a 2 cm by 2 cm area of upper inner arm skin. For TCR sequencing, blood came from about 29 alopecia patients at anywhere from one to four time points (pre-sensitization, 2, 6 and 24 weeks). The patient cohort, mostly female, included alopecia areata with under or over 50% scalp involvement, alopecia totalis and alopecia universalis. The study tracked peripheral blood TCR repertoire changes in vivo during primary and secondary sensitization to the hapten diphenylcyclopropenone (DPC) in alopecia patients. Libraries were pooled for sequencing, and per-sample TCR yields varied mainly because of small differences in library volumes within the pool. Patients additionally received weekly therapeutic DPC doses to the scalp throughout the approximately 25-week study period. Patch tests used Finn chambers with 0.01% DPC on the upper back, scored after 6 days by International Contact Dermatitis Research Group standards. Blood samples were taken from patients before sensitization (week 0) and at 2, 6 and about 24 weeks after DPC sensitization. Overall results and qualifications from the work: No change with DPC sensitization was found in the number of TCRs above 1 in 1000 frequency, and no evidence of global repertoire structure alterations was found. All patients had alopecia, a presumed autoimmune disease, so their immune response might differ from that of healthy individuals. After repeated subsampling, changes were observed in the strength of the expansion versus patch-test correlation and in the threshold at which the correlation became significant. Patch test score was positively correlated with the number of PT1 expanded TCRs, with significance at thresholds 8, 16 and 32 but not at 4. Expanded TCRs formed significantly more large CDR3 similarity clusters than pre-sensitization or healthy control sets, consistent with antigen-driven responses.

Receptor amplification or capture employed RACE. Sequencing used a NextSeq 500. Library preparation attached unique molecular identifiers to individual cDNA molecules for quantitative, reproducible TCR counting. Both TCR alpha and TCR beta chains were sequenced from each blood RNA sample. The authors' pipeline ran thus. A median of about 100,000 TCRs per sample was observed, with a range of about 23,224 to 750,000. The Decombinator software suite was used to annotate the V, J and CDR3 of the TCR reads. For PS versus PT1 abundance plots, all samples were subsampled to the same number of TCRs (28,000). TCRs were defined as expanded if absent before sensitization and observed at least eight times at the 2-week time point. TCRdb reran the public reads through fastp at Q25 and MiXCR, keeping productive beta chains. One record per CDR3 amino acid sequence lists the most common genes and DNA. None of the V and J calls come from the authors' own analysis; TCRdb made them. The table for this sample lists roughly 380,000 distinct CDR3 sequences; approximately 5.1% of them were counted only once. 2.6% of the sample belongs to the ten largest clones.

This clonotype was detected many times. Its target antigen remains unknown. The junction shows a germline mismatch at one end, possibly a read error. CDR1 and CDR2, looked up from the germline V gene (reference sequence), are SEHNR and FQNEAQ. The CDR3, cysteine through phenylalanine, is 14 amino acids long. Of all the DNA, just the CDR3 is kept, 42 bases in frame from base 1. The time point label for this specimen denotes: pre-sensitization, week 0. The treatment or condition label, as the study defines it: therapeutic diphenylcyclopropenone sensitization with weekly scalp DPC. At each patch-test visit, blood was drawn before the patch test was applied. Eligible patients were aged 18 to 70, diagnosed with alopecia, deemed suitable for DPC therapy, and excluded if pregnant. Total RNA was isolated from unfractionated whole blood collected in Tempus Blood RNA tubes.

The TCR was taken from a woman in her 50s with alopecia areata. Some clones in this sample may be carry-over from other donors' samples. The chain links TRBV7-9 with TRBJ2-7; 10 middle bases align to TRBD1. The sample in question was whole blood, obtained in connection with sensitization to the hapten diphenylcyclopropenone (DPC). Here is the DNA: TGTGCCAGCAGTTTAGGGACAGGGGCCTACGAGCAGTACTTC. The translation is CASSLGTGAYEQYF.